These 3 T cell receptor beta chains were all obtained from the same sample, sequenced in a study of cytomegalovirus exposure and HLA in healthy donors. The PCR made use of 60 Vbeta and 13 Jbeta primers. TCRdb keeps only in-frame clones here, not all; method: immunoSEQ multiplex PCR. The sample includes under 200,000 clones, 78% of them seen just once. The material sequenced was PBMCs. Receptors originate from a woman aged 25 to 39 in good health and CMV-seropositive.

The count of this clone is one. The J gene is TRBJ2-2, the V gene TRBV11-2, with no clear D. V lost 5 bases and J 3 bases, leaving 4 bases between the germline ends. CDR3 length: 12 residues. From germline, CDR1 is SGHAT and CDR2 FQNNGV. CDR3 region: CASSLYTGELFF. The CDR3 DNA reads TGTGCCAGCAGCCTATACACCGGGGAGCTGTTTTTT.

The rearrangement links TRBV4-3 to TRBJ1-4; 7 bases are shared with TRBD1. The CDR3 loop spans 16 amino acids. Germline loops: CDR1 LGHNA, CDR2 YSLEER. The ends lost 0 bases at V and 7 bases at J; junction bases unmatched: 8. Here the CDR3 reads CASSQDLRGQGEKLFF. CDR3 coding DNA: TGCGCCAGCAGCCAAGATCTAAGGGGGCAGGGTGAAAAACTGTTTTTT.

This chain links TRBV9 with TRBJ1-3; D remains unclear. Germline CDR1 and CDR2: SGDLS and YYNGEE. Between the trimmed V and J ends, which lost 3 bases and 2 bases, there was a span of 12 bases. This CDR3 region has 15 residues. The CDR3, as DNA: TGTGCCAGCAGCGATTACTCCGCCCCTGGAAACACCATATATTTT. It translates to CASSDYSAPGNTIYF.